The following is a T cell receptor (beta chain) sequence with its context. The antigen remains undetermined. The sample originates from a study of T cell responses to AZD1222 COVID-19 vaccine. V lost 4 bases and J lost 5, with 16 bases in between. This CDR3 comprises 15 residues. From germline, CDR1 is SGHKS and CDR2 YYEKEE (reference sequence). Findings of the study overall: Sampled repertoires all dated from after the peak T cell response.

Profiled with immunoSEQ multiplex PCR; TCRdb holds only in-frame clones, not every one. The sample yields approximately 150,000 clones, about nine tenths seen once. This chain joins TRBV5-5 and TRBJ1-3, with TRBD1 as a possible D gene (6 bases). This sequence was found in an adult who received the MenACWY meningococcal vaccine as a control. The sequencing here drew on peripheral blood, taken 28 days after the second dose of the MenACWY control vaccine. Here the CDR3 reads CASSQLPRDRNTIYF. The DNA of the CDR3 is TGTGCCAGCAGCCAATTGCCCCGGGACAGAAACACCATATATTTT.